This T cell receptor beta chain was sequenced in a study of blood T cell repertoires in COVID-19. The authors' processing: Reference gene primer amplification in the assay estimated nucleated cell counts. Here immunoSEQ multiplex PCR was the method, and the copy in TCRdb shows in-frame clones only, minus some. V and J calls and clone size are given by that table; D and trimming were obtained from the DNA. The sample yields approximately 300,000 clones, approximately 90% seen once. Seattle cases were enrolled at active infection and followed longitudinally. Sequenced input: peripheral blood. The TCR was taken from a woman between 25 and 40 years old with COVID-19, enrolled during active disease.

The CDR3 nucleotides are TGTGCCAGCAGTTACGGGACTAGGATCGCAGATACGCAGTATTTT. The encoded protein is CASSYGTRIADTQYF. The chain combines TRBV28 with TRBJ2-3, with 8 positions matching TRBD2. The V gene end was trimmed by 4 bases and the J gene end by 4 bases; junction bases not matched to a gene: 7. CDR3 length equals 15 residues. Germline lookup yields CDR1 MDHEN and CDR2 SYDVKM.